Following are 21 T cell receptor beta chains from one sample sequenced in a study of long-term antiretroviral therapy in people with HIV. Sequencing relied on immunoSEQ assay v3.0, run at survey level. Produced via immunoSEQ multiplex PCR; TCRdb's table is partial and in-frame only. The table lists around 39,000 clones, about four fifths of them singletons. Sequences were derived from unsorted PBMCs, sampled 1 year after starting antiretroviral therapy. These TCRs come from a man younger than 35 with HIV.

The gene calls are TRBV18 and TRBJ1-5; the D gene is possibly TRBD1 (5 bases). The germline V gene has CDR1 KGHSH and CDR2 LQKENI. This CDR3 has 16 residues. V lost 2 bases to trimming and J lost 0 bases, with 11 bases between them. The CDR3 DNA reads TGTGCCAGCTCACCAGGGGGAGAACATAGCAATCAGCCCCAGCATTTT. Amino acid sequence: CASSPGGEHSNQPQHF.

The genes are TRBV10-3 and TRBJ2-1; 13 bases map to TRBD2. The CDR3 contains 14 residues. The J segment lost 9 bases and the V segment lost 7 bases, leaving 6 bases of the junction unmatched. Germline V CDR1 and CDR2: ENHRY, SYGVKD. Here the CDR3 DNA reads TGTGCCATCAAGGGGACTAGCGGGATGGGTGAGCAGTTCTTC. Its protein is CAIKGTSGMGEQFF.

This chain connects TRBV19 to TRBJ2-7; perhaps D is TRBD1 or TRBD2 (5 bases each). Trimming pared 5 bases from V and 5 bases from J, leaving 19 bases between. The CDR3 loop spans 15 amino acids. Germline V gene data show CDR1 as LNHDA and CDR2 as SQIVND (reference sequence). Written as DNA, the CDR3 is TGTGCCAGTAGTTCGGCAGGGACCGATATAGACGAGCAGTACTTC. This encodes CASSSAGTDIDEQYF.

This CDR3 reads CASARDREYNEQFF. The CDR3 DNA reads as TGTGCCAGCGCCCGGGACAGGGAGTACAATGAGCAGTTCTTC. The rearrangement joins TRBV18 to TRBJ2-1, with 9 bases identical to TRBD1. This CDR3 is 14 amino acids long. With V trimmed by 8 bases and J by 4 bases, 6 bases remained unmatched. Germline V lookup: CDR1 KGHSH, CDR2 LQKENI. The full variable domain, in which reference TRBV18 and TRBJ2-1 provide the parts outside the CDR3, is NAGVMQNPRHLVRRRGQEARLRCSPMKGHSHVYWYRQLPEEGLKFMVYLQKENIIDESGMPKERFSAEFPKEGPSILRIQQVVRGDSAAYFCASARDREYNEQFFGPGTRLTVL.

V usage is TRBV7-9 and J usage is TRBJ2-7; D not resolved. This CDR3 contains 16 residues. Trimming took 4 bases from V and 2 from J, leaving 18 bases between them. From germline, CDR1 is SEHNR and CDR2 FQNEAQ (reference sequence). DNA of the CDR3: TGTGCCAGCAGCTGGCCACCGCTGACTGCTACCTACGAGCAGTACTTC. Its protein product is CASSWPPLTATYEQYF.

This chain links TRBV29-1 with TRBJ2-5; D is unclear. CDR3 length equals 12 residues. CDR1 SQVTM and CDR2 ANQGSEA come from the germline V gene. Trimming removed 2 bases at V and 4 bases at J, with 8 bases between. CDR3 nucleotides: TGCAGCGTTGAAAGTAGACCAGAGACCCAGTACTTC. This codes for CSVESRPETQYF.

The chain joins TRBV27 to TRBJ1-2; perhaps TRBD1 as D (5 bases). The CDR3 totals 15 residues. The V gene's germline CDR1 is MNHEY and CDR2 SMNVEV (reference sequence). V shed 2 bases and J shed 4 bases, with 14 bases lying between them. In DNA form, the CDR3 reads TGTGCCAGCAGTTTACAAGTCGCAGGGAGCTATGGCTACACCTTC. It is translated as CASSLQVAGSYGYTF.

This chain connects TRBV19 to TRBJ2-7; TRBD2 is a possible D gene (6 bases). The CDR3 has 12 amino acids. Per germline, CDR1 LNHDA and CDR2 SQIVND (reference sequence). V gave up 10 bases and J gave up 3 bases, with 13 bases separating them. The CDR3 sequence: CATSTRSYEQYF. The CDR3 nucleotides are TGTGCCACTTCGACTAGGAGCTACGAGCAGTACTTC.

The rearrangement joins TRBV27 to TRBJ1-5; a possible D gene is TRBD1 (5 bases). The ends were cut back, 2 bases at V and 1 base at J, with 9 bases in the middle. The CDR3 extends over 15 amino acids. Germline V gene data show CDR1 as MNHEY and CDR2 as SMNVEV (reference sequence). CDR3 sequence: CASSLTGGSNQPQHF. The CDR3 nucleotides are TGTGCCAGCAGTTTAACAGGAGGGAGCAATCAGCCCCAGCATTTT.

The genes are TRBV10-3 and TRBJ1-1, with TRBD1 matching 11 bases. The CDR3 consists of 14 residues. The germline CDR1 and CDR2 sequences are ENHRY and SYGVKD. V shed 11 bases, J shed 0 bases, and the junction held 5 bases outside the gene matches. The CDR3 spells CAVGQGGMNTEAFF. CDR3 DNA sequence: TGTGCCGTGGGACAGGGGGGGATGAACACTGAAGCTTTCTTT.

The chain combines TRBV6-5 with TRBJ1-1, with a possible D match to TRBD1 (5 bases). The germline CDR1 and CDR2 sequences are MNHEY and SVGAGI. This CDR3 has 15 residues. Trimming took 2 bases from V and 6 from J, leaving 16 bases between them. The DNA for the CDR3 is TGTGCCAGCAGTTACGGGATAACATTGGGGCCTGAAGCTTTCTTT. Its protein product is CASSYGITLGPEAFF.

The chain couples TRBV19 to TRBJ2-1, with D perhaps matching TRBD2 (6 bases). The CDR3 loop spans 14 amino acids. Per the germline V gene, CDR1 is LNHDA and CDR2 is SQIVND (reference sequence). Trimming left V 1 base short and J 4 bases short, with 8 bases between. CDR3 residues: CASSIAGAYNEQFF. CDR3 bases: TGTGCCAGTAGTATAGCGGGAGCTTACAATGAGCAGTTCTTC.

This clone has more than one count but fewer than ten. The V and J genes are TRBV9 and TRBJ2-7; 8 positions match TRBD1. Germline loops: CDR1 SGDLS, CDR2 YYNGEE. This CDR3 spans 15 amino acids. V lost 3 bases, J lost 5 bases, and 10 bases stayed unmatched. CDR3 sequence (DNA): TGTGCCAGCAGCGGAGGACAGGGAGGCTTTGACGAGCAGTACTTC. It is translated as CASSGGQGGFDEQYF. Full variable domain (outside the CDR3, taken from reference TRBV9 and TRBJ2-7): DSGVTQTPKHLITATGQRVTLRCSPRSGDLSVYWYQQSLDQGLQFLIQYYNGEERAKGNILERFSAQQFPDLHSELNLSSLELGDSALYFCASSGGQGGFDEQYFGPGTRLTVT.

This chain connects TRBV7-2 to TRBJ2-7; 8 bases agree with TRBD2. CDR1 is SGHTA, CDR2 FQGNSA, per germline. Trimming at V came to 0 bases and at J to 3 bases, leaving 1 base not matched to a gene. CDR3 length: 14 amino acids. The CDR3 region is CASSLALAGYEQYF. DNA of the CDR3: TGTGCCAGCAGCTTAGCTCTAGCGGGCTACGAGCAGTACTTC.

This clone was detected once. It is unclear where the CDR3 begins or ends on the DNA, so no DNA is shown, and the CDR3 is as TCRdb lists it. This chain links TRBV7-2 with TRBJ2-2; TRBD2, the D gene given by the table, was not confirmed from the DNA. The CDR3 length equals 14 residues, ends included. Per the germline V gene, CDR1 is SGHTA and CDR2 is FQGNSA. The CDR3 loop reads CASSLPSLPGSCFF.

This clone was seen a single time. The chain combines TRBV27 with TRBJ2-7, with D unclear. Germline V gene data show CDR1 as MNHEY and CDR2 as SMNVEV (reference sequence). This CDR3 is 13 amino acids long. Trimming took 4 bases from V and 3 from J, leaving 10 bases between them. CDR3 residues: CASSSGNVYEQYF. CDR3 sequence (DNA): TGTGCCAGCAGTTCCGGTAATGTCTACGAGCAGTACTTC.

The rearrangement joins TRBV7-9 to TRBJ2-7; D is uncertain. V lost 6 bases and J lost 1, with 16 bases in between. This CDR3 region has 15 residues. Germline CDR1 SEHNR, CDR2 FQNEAQ (reference sequence). The CDR3 spells CASREGGGESYEQYF. CDR3 DNA: TGTGCCAGCAGAGAAGGTGGTGGAGAGTCCTACGAGCAGTACTTC.

This chain joins TRBV27 and TRBJ2-7; 10 nucleotides line up with TRBD2. Germline CDR1 MNHEY, CDR2 SMNVEV (reference sequence). CDR3 length: 15 residues. J gave up 6 bases and V 3 bases, and 8 bases lay outside the gene matches. The CDR3 here is CASSFSRAGGLEQYF. In DNA form, the CDR3 reads TGTGCCAGCAGTTTCTCTCGAGCGGGAGGGCTCGAGCAGTACTTC.

This rearrangement joins TRBV19 to TRBJ2-3, with a weak D call TRBD2 (6 bases). V lost 3 bases and J lost 0, with 10 bases in between. Germline-derived CDR1 and CDR2 are LNHDA and SQIVND (reference sequence). The CDR3 loop spans 15 amino acids. Written as DNA, the CDR3 is TGTGCCAGTAGTATTGGAGGGAGGAGCACAGATACGCAGTATTTT. The encoded protein is CASSIGGRSTDTQYF.

CDR3 residues: CASRETGAGAYEQYF. The DNA of the CDR3 is TGTGCCAGCAGGGAGACCGGTGCGGGAGCCTACGAGCAGTACTTC. The V call is TRBV25-1, the J call TRBJ2-7, with 7 positions matching TRBD2. The germline CDR1 and CDR2 sequences are MGHDK and SYGVNS. The length of the CDR3 is 15 residues. Trimming took 6 bases from V and 2 from J; bases not matched to a gene: 10.

The CDR3 coding sequence is TGTGCCAGCAGCCAAGAAGGGTCCAGGAACACCGGGGAGCTGTTTTTT. This sequence encodes CASSQEGSRNTGELFF. This chain joins TRBV4-2 and TRBJ2-2, with D unclear. The germline V gene has CDR1 LGHNA and CDR2 YNFKEQ. The CDR3 extends over 16 amino acids. The V end lost 0 bases, the J end lost 1 base, and 9 bases lay between the germline ends.